The 28 T cell receptor beta chains below come from one sample, sequenced in a study of cytomegalovirus exposure and HLA in healthy donors. PCR involved 60 Vbeta and 13 Jbeta primers. Libraries were prepared by immunoSEQ multiplex PCR; TCRdb keeps only in-frame clonotypes and omits some of them. The table lists some 180,000 clones, roughly a tenth of them singletons. Sample: PBMCs. The receptors were sampled from a woman in her 30s in good health and CMV-seropositive.

V is TRBV10-2 and J is TRBJ2-7, with 9 bases matching TRBD1. Germline V CDR1 and CDR2: WSHSY, SAAADI. CDR3 length: 15 amino acids. V shed 6 bases, J shed 2 bases, and the junction held 8 bases outside the gene matches. CDR3 region: CASSVGTGSPYEQYF. The CDR3 DNA is TGCGCCAGCAGCGTGGGGACAGGGAGCCCCTACGAGCAGTACTTC.

The chain uses TRBV15 and TRBJ1-2; D is unclear. V was trimmed by 5 bases and J by 4 bases, leaving 8 bases between them. The CDR3 is 12 amino acids. Per the germline V gene, CDR1 is LNHNV and CDR2 is YYDKDF (reference sequence). The CDR3: CATSAGTYGYTF. CDR3 DNA sequence: TGTGCCACCAGCGCAGGTACCTATGGCTACACCTTC. The full variable domain, with the rest looked up from reference TRBV15 and TRBJ1-2, is DAMVIQNPRYQVTQFGKPVTLSCSQTLNHNVMYWYQQKSSQAPKLLFHYYDKDFNNEADTPDNFQSRRPNTSFCFLDIRSPGLGDTAMYLCATSAGTYGYTFGSGTRLTVV.

Only a few counts were recorded for this clone. Additional DNA sequences in this sample encode the identical CDR3. V gene TRBV10-1 combines with J gene TRBJ2-1; D call uncertain. The CDR3 extends over 12 amino acids. Germline CDR1 is WNHNN and CDR2 is SYGVQD (reference sequence). V was cut by 0 bases and J by 8 bases, with 5 bases left in between. The CDR3 is CASSESSYEQFF. CDR3 bases: TGCGCCAGCAGTGAGTCGAGTTATGAGCAGTTCTTC.

The V and J genes are TRBV10-1 and TRBJ1-1; a weak D match, TRBD1 (6 bases). Trimming left V 7 bases short and J 0 bases short, with 9 bases between. The CDR3 totals 13 residues. CDR1 WNHNN and CDR2 SYGVQD come from the germline V gene (reference sequence). The CDR3 region has the DNA TGCGCCAGCAAACAGGGAATGAACACTGAAGCTTTCTTT. This codes for CASKQGMNTEAFF.

This clone showed up just a few times. This chain connects TRBV19 to TRBJ2-7, with 8 bases that match TRBD1. The length of the CDR3 is 15 residues. J was trimmed by 3 bases and V by 6 bases; bases with no gene match: 10. Germline V lookup: CDR1 LNHDA, CDR2 SQIVND (reference sequence). In DNA form, the CDR3 reads TGTGCCAGTAGCCAACTTCATACAGGGGGCTACGAGCAGTACTTC. Amino acid sequence: CASSQLHTGGYEQYF.

The gene calls are TRBV6-1 and TRBJ2-7, with 7 bases aligning to TRBD1. This CDR3 contains 12 residues. Germline CDR1 MNHNS, CDR2 SASEGT. V shed 5 bases, J shed 5 bases, and the junction held 3 bases outside the gene matches. CDR3 bases: TGTGCCAGCAGTACTCAGGGGGACGAGCAGTACTTC. Amino acid sequence: CASSTQGDEQYF.

This clone came up a few times. V is TRBV2 and J is TRBJ2-7; no firm D call. The germline CDR1 and CDR2 sequences are SNHLY and FYNNEI. Trimming cost V 5 bases and J 0 bases, with 5 bases left between them. The length of the CDR3 is 12 residues. The CDR3 bases are TGTGCCAGCAGTACATTCTCCTACGAGCAGTACTTC. This sequence encodes CASSTFSYEQYF.

The table lists this clone with many counts. The CDR3, as DNA: TGCGCCAGCAGCTTGGTGATTCGGGATACGCAGTATTTT. It codes for CASSLVIRDTQYF. The V call is TRBV5-1, the J call TRBJ2-3; D unclear. Trimming left V 0 bases short and J 6 bases short, with 8 bases between. The CDR3 runs to 13 residues. Germline V gene lookup returns CDR1 SGHRS and CDR2 YFSETQ.

This clone has only a few counts. This chain joins TRBV20-1 and TRBJ2-3; possibly TRBD2 for D (6 bases). Germline V gene data show CDR1 as DFQATT and CDR2 as SNEGSKA (reference sequence). The CDR3 loop spans 11 amino acids. CDR3 DNA sequence: TGCGGGGTCGCGGGGACAGATACGCAGTATTTT. Amino acids: CGVAGTDTQYF.

This clone was counted between two and nine times. The chain is built from TRBV28 and TRBJ1-2; D not certain. V was clipped by 5 bases and J by 2 bases, with 9 bases between them. Germline V gene sequence: CDR1 MDHEN, CDR2 SYDVKM. The CDR3 runs to 13 residues. The CDR3 region is CASSPSVNYGYTF. CDR3 bases: TGTGCCAGCAGTCCGTCAGTGAACTATGGCTACACCTTC.

This clone was found a few times. This sequence joins TRBV5-6 and TRBJ1-2, with D unresolved. The CDR3 length is 13 residues. V gave up 2 bases and J gave up 4 bases, with 9 bases separating them. Germline CDR1 is SGHDT and CDR2 is YYEEEE. CDR3 DNA: TGTGCCAGCAGCTTAGACATCCTCTATGGCTACACCTTC. It translates to CASSLDILYGYTF.

This clone has just a few counts. The chain uses TRBV19 and TRBJ1-3; 7 bases are a match to TRBD1. The CDR3 has 14 amino acids. The junction had 4 bases not matched to a gene; V was cut back by 3 bases and J by 5 bases. Per germline, CDR1 LNHDA and CDR2 SQIVND (reference sequence). In nucleotides, the CDR3 is TGTGCCAGTAGTATTGCGGGACAGAGAAACACCATATATTTT. Protein: CASSIAGQRNTIYF.

The chain recombines TRBV10-3 with TRBJ1-3; D may be TRBD1 (6 bases). Germline V gives CDR1 ENHRY, CDR2 SYGVKD. Trimming pared 3 bases from V and 1 base from J, leaving 7 bases between. This CDR3 contains 14 residues. The CDR3 region has the DNA TGTGCCATCAGTGAACAGGGATCTGGAAACACCATATATTTT. Its translation: CAISEQGSGNTIYF.

This clone was seen a handful of times. The CDR3 region has the DNA TGTGCCAGCAGTTCGACTAGCACGAAGCCCGGGGAGCTGTTTTTT. The encoded protein is CASSSTSTKPGELFF. The chain combines TRBV7-9 with TRBJ2-2, with TRBD2 identical over 7 bases. The junction had 10 bases not matched to a gene; V was cut back by 6 bases and J by 6 bases. The CDR3 is made up of 15 amino acids. CDR1 and CDR2 (germline): SEHNR, FQNEAQ (reference sequence).

This clone has more than one count but fewer than ten. This chain links TRBV6-5 with TRBJ2-3, with 8 bases identical to TRBD1. The CDR3 totals 14 residues. V was pared by 7 bases and J by 4 bases, with 7 bases of the junction left unmatched. From germline, CDR1 is MNHEY and CDR2 SVGAGI. CDR3 nucleotides: TGTGCCAGCATTCAGGACAGGGACGCAGATACGCAGTATTTT. It encodes CASIQDRDADTQYF.

V usage is TRBV19 and J usage is TRBJ2-7; D is undetermined. Between the trimmed V and J ends, which lost 4 bases and 3 bases, there was a span of 16 bases. CDR1 is LNHDA and CDR2 is SQIVND in the germline V gene (reference sequence). The CDR3 contains 15 residues. This CDR3 reads CASSRLGESGYEQYF. Here the CDR3 DNA reads TGTGCCAGTAGTAGATTGGGTGAGTCAGGCTACGAGCAGTACTTC.

The chain is built from TRBV5-1 and TRBJ1-5; the match to TRBD1 covers 8 bases. The length of the CDR3 is 15 residues. V shed 0 bases, J shed 1 base, and the junction held 0 bases outside the gene matches. The germline CDR1 and CDR2 sequences are SGHRS and YFSETQ. As DNA, the CDR3 is TGCGCCAGCAGCTTGGGGACAGGGAGCAATCAGCCCCAGCATTTT. Translating it yields CASSLGTGSNQPQHF.

The chain recombines TRBV15 with TRBJ2-3; TRBD1 matches 9 bases. Germline V gene sequence: CDR1 LNHNV, CDR2 YYDKDF (reference sequence). Trimming removed 3 bases from V and 5 bases from J; junction bases left unmatched: 6. The CDR3 extends over 15 amino acids. Here the CDR3 reads CATSRSGTGKDTQYF. For the CDR3, the DNA is TGTGCCACCAGCAGGTCGGGGACAGGGAAAGATACGCAGTATTTT.

In its sample, this clone was seen a few times. This chain joins TRBV30 and TRBJ2-7; 10 bases are shared with TRBD1. The V and J ends lost 2 bases and 4 bases, in that order; junction bases with no gene match: 5. The CDR3 has 14 residues. Per germline, CDR1 GTSNPN and CDR2 SVGIG (reference sequence). This CDR3 reads CAWSPGTGAYEQYF. DNA of the CDR3: TGTGCCTGGAGTCCCGGGACAGGGGCTTACGAGCAGTACTTC.

A few counts support this clone. The gene calls are TRBV7-8 and TRBJ1-4; the D is unclear. Trimming stripped 2 bases from V and 0 bases from J, with 7 bases between. In germline, CDR1 is SGHVS, CDR2 FQNEAQ. CDR3 size: 15 residues. This chain's CDR3 is CASSLWQATNEKLFF. The CDR3 coding sequence is TGTGCCAGCAGCTTATGGCAGGCAACTAATGAAAAACTGTTTTTT. The whole variable domain, remainder taken from reference TRBV7-8 and TRBJ1-4, is GAGVSQSPRYKVAKRGQDVALRCDPISGHVSLFWYQQALGQGPEFLTYFQNEAQLDKSGLPSDRFFAERPEGSVSTLKIQRTQQEDSAVYLCASSLWQATNEKLFFGSGTQLSVL.

This clone has just a few counts. The CDR3 here is CASSSRQGAYEQYF. As DNA, the CDR3 is TGTGCCAGCAGCTCAAGGCAGGGGGCTTACGAGCAGTACTTC. V usage is TRBV11-2 and J usage is TRBJ2-7; TRBD1 matches at 8 bases. Trimming cost V 4 bases and J 4 bases; bases outside gene matches: 6. Germline-derived CDR1 and CDR2 are SGHAT and FQNNGV. This CDR3 is built from 14 residues. Combining the CDR3 with reference TRBV11-2 and TRBJ2-7 gives the whole variable domain EAGVAQSPRYKIIEKRQSVAFWCNPISGHATLYWYQQILGQGPKLLIQFQNNGVVDDSQLPKDRFSAERLKGVDSTLKIQPAKLEDSAVYLCASSSRQGAYEQYFGPGTRLTVT.

This chain joins TRBV11-3 and TRBJ2-1; D ambiguous. Trimming stripped 2 bases from V and 13 bases from J, with 12 bases between. The CDR3 is 12 residues long. Germline CDR1 reads SGHNT; CDR2 reads YENEEA. As DNA, the CDR3 is TGTGCCAGCAGCTTATCCGCAGGAAGACAGTTCTTC. Protein: CASSLSAGRQFF.

V gene TRBV6-5 combines with J gene TRBJ2-7; TRBD2 is a possible D gene (6 bases). Trimming stripped 6 bases from V and 8 bases from J, with 14 bases between. Germline V CDR1 and CDR2: MNHEY, SVGAGI. The CDR3 runs to 12 residues. The CDR3 here is CASSSGLSQQYF. CDR3 bases: TGTGCCAGCAGCTCGGGACTGTCCCAGCAGTACTTC.

The genes are TRBV7-6 and TRBJ2-2, with 11 nucleotides matching TRBD2. CDR1 and CDR2 (germline): SGHVS, FNYEAQ. The CDR3 consists of 15 residues. The V gene end was trimmed by 3 bases and the J gene end by 9 bases; junction bases not matched to a gene: 6. DNA of the CDR3: TGTGCCAGCAGCTTTGGGACTAGCGGCCTACGGGAGCTGTTTTTT. Amino acid sequence: CASSFGTSGLRELFF. Filled out from reference TRBV7-6 and TRBJ2-2, the complete variable domain reads GAGVSQSPRYKVTKRGQDVALRCDPISGHVSLYWYRQALGQGPEFLTYFNYEAQQDKSGLPNDRFSAERPEGSISTLTIQRTEQRDSAMYRCASSFGTSGLRELFFGEGSRLTVL.

The chain recombines TRBV10-3 with TRBJ2-7; D uncertain. CDR3 size: 12 residues. V lost 3 bases to trimming and J lost 3 bases, with 6 bases between them. CDR1 and CDR2 from the germline V gene are ENHRY and SYGVKD. DNA for the CDR3: TGTGCCATCAGTGATCCGGGCTACGAGCAGTACTTC. It encodes CAISDPGYEQYF.

The V and J genes are TRBV5-1 and TRBJ1-1; D uncertain. The germline V and J ends were trimmed by 0 bases and 1 base, with 4 bases remaining between them. The length of the CDR3 is 13 residues. The germline gives CDR1 SGHRS, CDR2 YFSETQ. For the CDR3, the DNA is TGCGCCAGCAGCTTGGGCGGGAACACTGAAGCTTTCTTT. Protein sequence: CASSLGGNTEAFF.

There are a few counts of this clone. The chain is built from TRBV6-5 and TRBJ2-7; TRBD1 might be the D (5 bases). Germline V gene sequence: CDR1 MNHEY, CDR2 SVGAGI. V lost 8 bases, J lost 5 bases, and 16 bases lay in between. The CDR3 sequence is 13 residues long. CDR3 protein: CASLDSLRHEQYF. CDR3 nucleotides: TGTGCCAGCCTCGACAGCCTCCGACACGAGCAGTACTTC.

This clone was recorded a few times. Other nucleotide sequences from this sample produce the same CDR3. The rearrangement links TRBV7-2 to TRBJ1-4; 10 bases are a match to TRBD1. V shed 1 base, J shed 8 bases, and the junction held 4 bases outside the gene matches. Germline V lookup: CDR1 SGHTA, CDR2 FQGNSA. The CDR3 runs to 15 residues. CDR3 sequence: CASSLGTGGQEKLFF. DNA for the CDR3: TGTGCCAGCAGCTTAGGGACAGGGGGGCAAGAAAAACTGTTTTTT.